This T cell receptor beta chain was sequenced for a study of T cell repertoires in aging, cancer and after chemotherapy. TRB rearrangements spanning V, D and J were amplified using mixed TRB-A/B primers. TCRdb re-called the multiplex PCR reads through MiXCR, storing one row per CDR3 protein. The sample contains some 20,000 distinct CDR3 sequences, roughly 37% of which appear only once. Amplification of TCR beta used genomic DNA extracted from peripheral blood. The germline gives CDR1 MNHEY, CDR2 SVGEGT. Trimming shortened V by 10 bases and J by 3 bases, and 16 bases separated the two germline ends. This CDR3 is 13 amino acids long.

The sample comprised blood. The sequence came from a human donor with a solid tumor. V is TRBV6-2 or TRBV6-3 and J is TRBJ2-7; D is unresolved. DNA of the CDR3: TGTGCCAACCTTAATCCGTCCAACTACGAGCAGTACTTC. It yields the protein CANLNPSNYEQYF.